These 29 T cell receptor beta chains were sequenced from one sample in a study of shared clonotypes between healthy human individuals (dated by TCRdb to the early 2020s). Receptor libraries were prepared by the immunoSEQ multiplex PCR assay. The clones in this table, taken by TCRdb from immuneACCESS, are in-frame only. Not every clone is retained; where verified, under half of the shortfall comes from an unresolved V gene, and the cause of the rest is unknown. The sample table records roughly 1,500,000 clones; 95% to 99% of these occur just once. Around 0.47% of the sample goes to the ten largest clones. Sequencing used naive CD4+ T cells sorted from blood. What the cell subset or site label conveys for this sample: CD45RA+ positively selected. These receptors all come from a young man in good health.

The rearrangement uses TRBV4-2 and TRBJ1-2, with TRBD1 as a possible D gene (5 bases). The CDR3 totals 17 residues. Germline V lookup: CDR1 LGHNA, CDR2 YNFKEQ. Trimming stripped 2 bases from V and 0 bases from J, with 16 bases between. CDR3 residues: CASSQIKGGGTNYGYTF. The CDR3 DNA is TGTGCCAGCAGCCAAATTAAAGGCGGGGGGACTAACTATGGCTACACCTTC.

In this sample, this clone turned up once. This sequence joins TRBV12-1 and TRBJ2-4; TRBD2, as called in the table, went unchecked against the DNA. TRBV12-1 is a known pseudogene. The CDR3 spans 16 residues. The CDR3 DNA reads TGTGCCAGCAGCTTTGTCAGAGGCATAGCCAAAAACATTCAGTACTTC. Translation gives CASSFVRGIAKNIQYF.

V and J are TRBV7-2 and TRBJ2-5; 7 bases match TRBD2. Germline V CDR1 and CDR2: SGHTA, FQGNSA. With V trimmed by 5 bases and J by 5 bases, 8 bases remained unmatched. The CDR3 extends over 14 amino acids. As DNA, the CDR3 is TGTGCCAGCAGCCCCGGGGGGTCTAGGGAGACCCAGTACTTC. It specifies CASSPGGSRETQYF. The full variable domain, in which reference TRBV7-2 and TRBJ2-5 provide the parts outside the CDR3, is GAGVSQSPSNKVTEKGKDVELRCDPISGHTALYWYRQSLGQGLEFLIYFQGNSAPDKSGLPSDRFSAERTGGSVSTLTIQRTQQEDSAVYLCASSPGGSRETQYFGPGTRLLVL.

The J gene is TRBJ1-1, the V gene TRBV6-5; D remains ambiguous. The V end lost 6 bases, the J end lost 3 bases, and 11 bases lay between the germline ends. Germline V gene data show CDR1 as MNHEY and CDR2 as SVGAGI. CDR3 length equals 13 residues. The CDR3 here is CASRGIVDTEAFF. For the CDR3, the DNA is TGTGCCAGCAGAGGGATCGTGGACACTGAAGCTTTCTTT.

The V call is TRBV5-4, the J call TRBJ2-3; 8 positions agree with TRBD2. Unmatched junction bases numbered 11, after V lost 0 bases and J lost 2 bases. Per the germline V gene, CDR1 is SGHNT and CDR2 is YYREEE (reference sequence). This CDR3 region has 18 residues. This CDR3 is CASSLALAGAYNTDTQYF. The CDR3 DNA is TGTGCCAGCAGCTTGGCGCTAGCGGGCGCTTATAACACAGATACGCAGTATTTT.

The V call is TRBV5-4, the J call TRBJ2-7; 12 nucleotides match TRBD2. Germline V lookup: CDR1 SGHNT, CDR2 YYREEE (reference sequence). This CDR3 spans 15 amino acids. J gave up 7 bases and V 1 base, and 6 bases lay outside the gene matches. The CDR3 DNA follows: TGTGCCAGCAGCTTGAGTAGACTAGCGGGAGAGGAGCAGTACTTC. Translating gives CASSLSRLAGEEQYF.

The genes are TRBV28 and TRBJ2-7, with D possibly being TRBD2 (6 bases). Germline V gives CDR1 MDHEN, CDR2 SYDVKM. This CDR3 region has 15 residues. V lost 7 bases, J lost 1 base, and 17 bases lay in between. The CDR3 nucleotides are TGTGCCAGCACCTCGAGGGCTAGCGTTTCCTACGAGCAGTACTTC. Protein sequence: CASTSRASVSYEQYF.

The chain employs TRBV18 and TRBJ2-3; TRBD1 is a possible D gene (5 bases). CDR3 length: 15 amino acids. Germline CDR1 reads KGHSH; CDR2 reads LQKENI. Deletions cut 4 bases from V and 3 bases from J, with 14 bases between. In DNA, the CDR3 is TGTGCCAGCTCACTACGGCAGGGTGCGACAGATACGCAGTATTTT. Residues: CASSLRQGATDTQYF.

The V call is TRBV28, the J call TRBJ1-1; D remains ambiguous. The CDR3 runs to 13 residues. V lost 3 bases to trimming and J lost 8 bases, with 13 bases between them. The germline V gene has CDR1 MDHEN and CDR2 SYDVKM. CDR3 loop: CASSFLPMREAFF. DNA of the CDR3: TGTGCCAGCAGTTTCCTTCCCATGCGGGAAGCTTTCTTT.

The chain is built from TRBV7-3 and TRBJ2-3; TRBD2 might be the D (6 bases). CDR3 size: 14 residues. The germline V and J ends were trimmed by 2 bases and 4 bases, with 10 bases remaining between them. CDR1 is SGHTA and CDR2 is FQGTGA in the germline V gene. CDR3 in amino acids: CASSLRGNADTQYF. CDR3 bases: TGTGCCAGCAGCTTACGGGGGAACGCAGATACGCAGTATTTT. The full variable domain, in which reference TRBV7-3 and TRBJ2-3 provide the parts outside the CDR3, is GAGVSQTPSNKVTEKGKYVELRCDPISGHTALYWYRQSLGQGPEFLIYFQGTGAADDSGLPNDRFFAVRPEGSVSTLKIQRTERGDSAVYLCASSLRGNADTQYFGPGTRLTVL.

The CDR3 here is CASSATGLAGHRGGDEQFF. Written as DNA, the CDR3 is TGCGCCAGCAGCGCGACGGGACTAGCGGGACACAGAGGGGGGGATGAGCAGTTCTTC. V gene TRBV5-1 combines with J gene TRBJ2-1; 13 bases fit TRBD2. The CDR3 covers 19 residues. Trimming at V came to 4 bases and at J to 8 bases, leaving 18 bases not matched to a gene. Germline CDR1 SGHRS, CDR2 YFSETQ.

The CDR3 loop is CASTLRVGAGLSSYEQYF. The DNA for the CDR3 is TGTGCCAGCACCCTTCGGGTCGGTGCGGGACTTAGCTCCTACGAGCAGTACTTC. The J gene is TRBJ2-7, the V gene TRBV7-9, with D perhaps TRBD2 (6 bases). The ends were cut back, 7 bases at V and 0 bases at J, with 25 bases in the middle. CDR3 length equals 18 residues. CDR1 and CDR2 (germline): SEHNR, FQNEAQ (reference sequence).

The chain joins TRBV11-2 to TRBJ2-1; 9 bases agree with TRBD2. With V trimmed by 6 bases and J by 7 bases, 10 bases remained unmatched. The germline CDR1 and CDR2 sequences are SGHAT and FQNNGV. The CDR3 is 15 residues long. CDR3: CASRAGGANWNEQFF. The CDR3 nucleotides are TGTGCCAGCAGAGCGGGGGGAGCAAACTGGAATGAGCAGTTCTTC.

Details on this clone: Other DNA sequences within the sample encode an identical CDR3. The chain links TRBV7-2 to TRBJ1-5; TRBD1 might be the D (5 bases). Germline V CDR1 and CDR2: SGHTA, FQGNSA. The CDR3 is 13 amino acids. Trimming shortened V by 2 bases and J by 5 bases, and 7 bases separated the two germline ends. DNA for the CDR3: TGTGCCAGCAGCTTATTGGGGGATCAGCCCCAGCATTTT. Amino acids: CASSLLGDQPQHF.

The chain couples TRBV14 to TRBJ2-3, with 8 bases lining up with TRBD1. The J segment lost 5 bases and the V segment lost 6 bases, leaving 7 bases of the junction unmatched. CDR1 is SGHDN and CDR2 is FVKESK in the germline V gene. This CDR3 spans 14 amino acids. CDR3 in DNA: TGTGCCAGCAGGAGAGCAGGGGGCATAGATACGCAGTATTTT. It encodes CASRRAGGIDTQYF. The full variable domain, completed using reference TRBV14 and TRBJ2-3, is EAGVTQFPSHSVIEKGQTVTLRCDPISGHDNLYWYRRVMGKEIKFLLHFVKESKQDESGMPNNRFLAERTGGTYSTLKVQPAELEDSGVYFCASRRAGGIDTQYFGPGTRLTVL.

Concerning this clone itself: This sample also contains other DNA sequences that code for the same CDR3. This chain uses TRBV9 with TRBJ2-7; D is perhaps TRBD1 (5 bases). Germline V CDR1 and CDR2: SGDLS, YYNGEE. With 3 bases removed from V and 1 base from J, the gap between germline ends came to 11 bases. The CDR3 is 14 residues long. The CDR3 coding sequence is TGTGCCAGCAGCGCGACTGGGGCTTCCTACGAGCAGTACTTC. Encoded protein: CASSATGASYEQYF.

The chain is built from TRBV2 and TRBJ2-7, with 7 bases aligning to TRBD2. J was trimmed by 5 bases and V by 10 bases; bases with no gene match: 11. The CDR3 contains 13 residues. Germline CDR1 and CDR2: SNHLY and FYNNEI. This chain's CDR3 is CATGTTAQNEQYF. DNA for the CDR3: TGTGCCACCGGGACTACGGCCCAAAACGAGCAGTACTTC. The variable domain in full, with the rest retrieved from reference TRBV2 and TRBJ2-7, is EPEVTQTPSHQVTQMGQEVILRCVPISNHLYFYWYRQILGQKVEFLVSFYNNEISEKSEIFDDQFSVERPDGSNFTLKIRSTKLEDSAMYFCATGTTAQNEQYFGPGTRLTVT.

CDR3 in amino acids: CASSGGSSMNSEQFF. CDR3 DNA: TGTGCCAGCAGCGGAGGGAGCTCAATGAACAGTGAGCAGTTCTTC. The chain carries TRBV9 and TRBJ2-1, with D possibly TRBD2 on 5 matching bases. Between the trimmed V and J ends, which lost 3 bases and 9 bases, there was a span of 19 bases. Germline-derived CDR1 and CDR2 are SGDLS and YYNGEE. The CDR3 sequence is 15 residues long. Supplemented by reference TRBV9 and TRBJ2-1, the full variable domain reads DSGVTQTPKHLITATGQRVTLRCSPRSGDLSVYWYQQSLDQGLQFLIQYYNGEERAKGNILERFSAQQFPDLHSELNLSSLELGDSALYFCASSGGSSMNSEQFFGPGTRLTVL.

The V gene is TRBV23-1, the J gene TRBJ2-2, with 8 bases that match TRBD1. TRBV23-1 is placed among ORFs of uncertain function. The length of the CDR3 is 20 residues. V trimming: 3 bases; J trimming: 2 bases; junction bases outside the gene matches: 17. This chain's CDR3 is CASSHPEEAGGHPNTGELFF. The CDR3 DNA sequence: TGCGCCAGCAGTCACCCGGAGGAGGCAGGGGGCCACCCCAACACCGGGGAGCTGTTTTTT.

The chain joins TRBV21-1 to TRBJ2-2; TRBD2, as called in the table, went unchecked against the DNA. TRBV21-1 is a listed pseudogene. The CDR3 consists of 18 residues. The CDR3 nucleotides are TGTGCCAGCAGTATATTAAGACTAGCGGGAGCGGGCACCGGGGAGCTGTTTTTT. This codes for CASSILRLAGAGTGELFF.

The rearrangement uses TRBV27 and TRBJ1-1; no firm D call. Germline assignment: CDR1 MNHEY and CDR2 SMNVEV (reference sequence). The V gene lost 2 bases and the J gene lost 2 bases, with 9 bases spanning the gap. This CDR3 spans 14 amino acids. The CDR3 sequence is CASSLNAENTEAFF. CDR3 coding DNA: TGTGCCAGCAGTTTAAACGCCGAAAACACTGAAGCTTTCTTT.

The chain recombines TRBV18 with TRBJ2-1, with D possibly matching TRBD2 (5 bases). Germline-derived CDR1 and CDR2 are KGHSH and LQKENI. The CDR3 has 13 amino acids. Trimming took off 1 base at V and 10 bases at J, with 11 bases between the two ends. CDR3 DNA: TGTGCCAGCTCACCACGGGTCCGGGAAGAGCAGTTCTTC. Its protein product is CASSPRVREEQFF. Full variable domain (remainder filled in from reference TRBV18 and TRBJ2-1): NAGVMQNPRHLVRRRGQEARLRCSPMKGHSHVYWYRQLPEEGLKFMVYLQKENIIDESGMPKERFSAEFPKEGPSILRIQQVVRGDSAAYFCASSPRVREEQFFGPGTRLTVL.

This clone was seen once. The chain is built from TRBV5-6 and TRBJ1-2; D unresolved. From germline, CDR1 is SGHDT and CDR2 YYEEEE. This CDR3 has 15 residues. V lost 3 bases to trimming and J lost 5 bases, with 17 bases between them. The CDR3 nucleotides read TGTGCCAGCAGCTCCACCTTCGGACTTGGGTATGGCTACACCTTC. The encoded protein is CASSSTFGLGYGYTF.

This sequence joins TRBV7-2 and TRBJ1-2; D is uncertain. Germline V gene lookup returns CDR1 SGHTA and CDR2 FQGNSA. V was pared by 1 base and J by 4 bases, with 13 bases between. The CDR3 sequence is 15 residues long. The CDR3 here is CASSLGAGNPYGYTF. In DNA form, the CDR3 reads TGTGCCAGCAGCTTAGGGGCGGGGAACCCCTATGGCTACACCTTC.

This sequence joins TRBV5-4 and TRBJ1-2; TRBD1 might be the D (5 bases). CDR3 length equals 12 residues. The germline V gene encodes CDR1 SGHNT and CDR2 YYREEE (reference sequence). Trimming took 1 base from V and 8 from J, leaving 9 bases between them. The CDR3 sequence: CASSLSGDGYTF. The CDR3 DNA reads TGTGCCAGCAGCTTGAGCGGGGACGGCTACACCTTC.

The genes are TRBV12-5 and TRBJ2-7; 11 nucleotides align to TRBD1. V lost 9 bases and J lost 2; bases outside the gene matches: 12. Germline CDR1 LGHNT, CDR2 FRNRAP. This CDR3 comprises 16 residues. This CDR3 reads CARVRSGQGVPYEQYF. CDR3 bases: TGTGCTAGAGTGCGCTCGGGACAGGGGGTCCCCTACGAGCAGTACTTC.

The chain is built from TRBV11-3 and TRBJ2-7, with no clear D. The CDR3 is 15 amino acids. Germline V CDR1 and CDR2: SGHNT, YENEEA. With 2 bases removed from V and 2 bases from J, the gap between germline ends came to 13 bases. The CDR3: CASSLCRHHPYEQYF. CDR3 in DNA: TGTGCCAGCAGCTTATGTCGACATCATCCCTACGAGCAGTACTTC.

The chain is built from TRBV7-2 and TRBJ1-5; D gene uncertain. Germline assignment: CDR1 SGHTA and CDR2 FQGNSA. Trimming removed 4 bases at V and 7 bases at J, with 14 bases between. There are 14 residues in the CDR3. Here the CDR3 reads CASSYRHGSQPQHF. For the CDR3, the DNA is TGTGCCAGCAGCTATCGGCACGGGAGCCAGCCCCAGCATTTT.

The V gene is TRBV28, the J gene TRBJ2-3; 8 nucleotides match TRBD1. With 1 base clipped from V and 2 bases from J, the junction kept 8 bases outside the gene matches. The CDR3 contains 17 residues. The germline gives CDR1 MDHEN, CDR2 SYDVKM. The chain's CDR3 is CASSLFGGTGPTDTQYF. The DNA for the CDR3 is TGTGCCAGCAGTTTATTTGGGGGGACAGGTCCCACAGATACGCAGTATTTT.